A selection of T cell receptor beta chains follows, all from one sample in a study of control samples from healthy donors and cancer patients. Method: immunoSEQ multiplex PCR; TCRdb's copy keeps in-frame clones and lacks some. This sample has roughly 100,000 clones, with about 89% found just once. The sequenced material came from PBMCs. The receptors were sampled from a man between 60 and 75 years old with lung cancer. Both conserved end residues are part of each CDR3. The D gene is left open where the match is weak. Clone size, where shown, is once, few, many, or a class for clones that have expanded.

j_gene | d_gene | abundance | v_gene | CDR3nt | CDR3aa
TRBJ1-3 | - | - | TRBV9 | TGTGCCAGCAGCGACGGCACGGCCTCTGGAAACACCATATATTTT | CASSDGTASGNTIYF
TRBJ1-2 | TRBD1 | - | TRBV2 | TGTGCCAGCATCCCGAGACAGGGCACTAACTATGGCTACACCTTC | CASIPRQGTNYGYTF
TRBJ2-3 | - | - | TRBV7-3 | TGTGCCAGCAGCTCATCTCTATCGCGAGGGACCACAGATACGCAGTATTTT | CASSSSLSRGTTDTQYF
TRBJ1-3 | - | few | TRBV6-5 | TGTGCCAGCAGCCCCCATGGGGGCCTTGGAAACACCATATATTTT | CASSPHGGLGNTIYF
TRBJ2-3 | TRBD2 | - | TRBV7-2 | TGTGCCAGCAAATTGGATCTAGCGGGGGGGCGGGGCACAGATACGCAGTATTTT | CASKLDLAGGRGTDTQYF
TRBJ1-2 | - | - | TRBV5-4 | TGTGCCAGCAGCTTGCAGGACCAGGGACATGGCTACACCTTC | CASSLQDQGHGYTF
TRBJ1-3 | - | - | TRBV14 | TGTGCCAGCAGCCGGGGCGGGACCTTTGGGAACACCATATATTTT | CASSRGGTFGNTIYF
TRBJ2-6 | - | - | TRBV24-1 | TGTGCCATCGCGGACAGTGGATCTGGGGCCAACGTCCTGACTTTC | CAIADSGSGANVLTF
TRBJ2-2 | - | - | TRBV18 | TGTGCCAGCTCACAGGACAGACTTTCGAACACCGGGGAGCTGTTTTTT | CASSQDRLSNTGELFF
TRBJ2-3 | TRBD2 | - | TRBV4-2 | TGTGCCAGCAGCCAAGATACGGCGCGGGGGGGGTCGAATACGCAGTATTTT | CASSQDTARGGSNTQYF
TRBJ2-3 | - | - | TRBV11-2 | TGTGCCAGCAGCCTTAGATGGGGGGCGGGGGAGGCAGATACGCAGTATTTT | CASSLRWGAGEADTQYF
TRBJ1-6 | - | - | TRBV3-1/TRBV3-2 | TGTGCCAGCAGCGCGACAGGCTCCACTTCGCGCTCCTATAATTCACCCCTCCACTTT | CASSATGSTSRSYNSPLHF
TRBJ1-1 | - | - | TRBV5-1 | TGCGCCAGCAGCTTTCGCGATAACACTGAAGCTTTCTTT | CASSFRDNTEAFF
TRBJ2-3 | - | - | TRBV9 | TGTGCCAGCAGCGTCCAGGGAGGCGGCCGCACAGATACGCAGTATTTT | CASSVQGGGRTDTQYF
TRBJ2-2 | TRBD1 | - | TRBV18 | TGTGCCAGCTCAAGGGGGACAGGGAACACCGGGGAGCTGTTTTTT | CASSRGTGNTGELFF
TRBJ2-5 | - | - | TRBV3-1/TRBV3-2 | TGTGCCAGCAGCCAAGTTGCGACGTCCCAAGAGACCCAGTACTTC | CASSQVATSQETQYF
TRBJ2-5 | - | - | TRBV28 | TGTGCCAGCAGTTCGCCAGCCCAAGAGACCCAGTACTTC | CASSSPAQETQYF
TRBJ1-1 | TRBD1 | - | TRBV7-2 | TGTGCCAGCAGCTTACTTCCGACAGGGGCCGTAGGCACTGAAGCTTTCTTT | CASSLLPTGAVGTEAFF
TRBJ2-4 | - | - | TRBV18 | TGTGCCAGCTCACCACCGGGAATGACCAAAAACATTCAGTACTTC | CASSPPGMTKNIQYF
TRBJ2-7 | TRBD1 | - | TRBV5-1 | TGCGCCAGCAGACTCCCTGGGGACAGGATGAACGAGCAGTACTTC | CASRLPGDRMNEQYF
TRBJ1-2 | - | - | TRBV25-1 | TGTGCCAGCAGCGGGGGGAGCCATGGCTACACCTTC | CASSGGSHGYTF
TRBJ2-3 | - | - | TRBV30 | TGTGCCTGGAGAGGGTTCAGGGGTGGTTCAGATACGCAGTATTTT | CAWRGFRGGSDTQYF
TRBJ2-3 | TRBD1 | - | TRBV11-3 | TGTGCCAGCAGCCAAGGGACAGGGGGCGGCACAGATACGCAGTATTTT | CASSQGTGGGTDTQYF
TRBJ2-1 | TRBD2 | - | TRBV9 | TGTGCCAGCAGCGTAGGACTAGCGGGGGGAACGAGCTCCTACAATGAGCAGTTCTTC | CASSVGLAGGTSSYNEQFF
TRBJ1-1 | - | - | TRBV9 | TGTGCCAGCAGCACCCGGACAGTGAACACTGAAGCTTTCTTT | CASSTRTVNTEAFF
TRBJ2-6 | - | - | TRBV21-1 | - | CASSKQVATGANVLTF
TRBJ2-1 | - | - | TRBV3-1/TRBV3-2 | TGTGCCAGCAGCCTGAGGGGACCTTACAATGAGCAGTTCTTC | CASSLRGPYNEQFF
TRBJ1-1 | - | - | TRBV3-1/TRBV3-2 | TGTGCCAGCAGCCTCAGGGTTAACACTGAAGCTTTCTTT | CASSLRVNTEAFF
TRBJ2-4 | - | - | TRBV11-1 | TGTGCCAGCAGCTTGGGGATGACAGGAGCCAAAAACATTCAGTACTTC | CASSLGMTGAKNIQYF
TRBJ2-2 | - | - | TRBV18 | TGTGCCAGCTCACCTAGGGGAGTCACTGGGGAGCTGTTTTTT | CASSPRGVTGELFF
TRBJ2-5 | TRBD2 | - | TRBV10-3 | TGTGCCATCAGTGCCGGCGGGGGGTTCCAAGAGACCCAGTACTTC | CAISAGGGFQETQYF
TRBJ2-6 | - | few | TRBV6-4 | TGTGCCAGTCAACAGGGCCCAAACTCTGGGGCCAACGTCCTGACTTTC | CASQQGPNSGANVLTF
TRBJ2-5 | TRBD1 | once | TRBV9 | TGTGCCAGCAGCGGCCGGCAGGGGGCCGGAGAGACCCAGTACTTC | CASSGRQGAGETQYF
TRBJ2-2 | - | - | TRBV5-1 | TGCGCCAGCAGCGATCCTAACACCGGGGAGCTGTTTTTT | CASSDPNTGELFF
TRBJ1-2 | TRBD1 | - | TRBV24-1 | TGTGCCACCAGTGATGGACAGGGATACTATGGCTACACCTTC | CATSDGQGYYGYTF
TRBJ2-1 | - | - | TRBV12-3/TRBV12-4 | TGTGCCAGCAGTCGGGACAACTTCAATGAGCAGTTCTTC | CASSRDNFNEQFF
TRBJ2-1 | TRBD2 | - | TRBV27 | TGTGCCAGCAGTTTATTTACCGGACTAGCGGGGGCATACAATGAGCAGTTCTTC | CASSLFTGLAGAYNEQFF
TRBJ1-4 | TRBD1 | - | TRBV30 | TGTGCCTGGGATACCGGGACAGGGATCACTAATGAAAAACTGTTTTTT | CAWDTGTGITNEKLFF
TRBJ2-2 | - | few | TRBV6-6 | TGTGCCAGCAGACCGCAGGGAGGCACCGGGGAGCTGTTTTTT | CASRPQGGTGELFF
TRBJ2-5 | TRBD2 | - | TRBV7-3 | TGTGCCAGCAGCTTGGGACTAGCGGGGGGGATAGAGACCCAGTACTTC | CASSLGLAGGIETQYF
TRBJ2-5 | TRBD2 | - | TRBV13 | TGTGCCAGCAGCTTAAAAGCGGGGGTGCAAAAGACCCAGTACTTC | CASSLKAGVQKTQYF
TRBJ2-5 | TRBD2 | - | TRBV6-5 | TGTGCCAGCAGGCCGGGGGGCCAAGAGACCCAGTACTTC | CASRPGGQETQYF
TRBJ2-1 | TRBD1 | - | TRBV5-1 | TGCGCCAGCAGCTTGGCGGGACAGGGGGCCGGTACCCACAATGAGCAGTTCTTC | CASSLAGQGAGTHNEQFF
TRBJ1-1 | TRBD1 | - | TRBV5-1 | TGCGCCAGCAGCTTTTTGGCAGGGGGCGCGCACACTGAAGCTTTCTTT | CASSFLAGGAHTEAFF
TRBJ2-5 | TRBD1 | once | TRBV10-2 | TGCGCCAGCAGTTTGAGGGGGCGCCGGGAGACCCAGTACTTC | CASSLRGRRETQYF
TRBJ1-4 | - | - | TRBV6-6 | TGTGCCAGCGCCGGAGGGGAAAAACTGTTTTTT | CASAGGEKLFF
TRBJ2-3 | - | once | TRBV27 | TGTGCCAGCAGTTTATTTGCCGGGCGTACTAGCACAGATACGCAGTATTTT | CASSLFAGRTSTDTQYF
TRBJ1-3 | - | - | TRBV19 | TGTGCCAGTAGTATTCTCAGCTCTGGAAACACCATATATTTT | CASSILSSGNTIYF
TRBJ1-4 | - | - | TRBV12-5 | TGTGCTAGTGAGGGAGAGTCTGAAAAACTGTTTTTT | CASEGESEKLFF
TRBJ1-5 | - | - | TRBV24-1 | TGTGCCACCAGTCGGGACGGTAGAGTTCAGCCCCAGCATTTT | CATSRDGRVQPQHF
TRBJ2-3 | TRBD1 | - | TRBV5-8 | TGTGCCAGCAGCGGTACAGGGGGCACGCAGTATTTT | CASSGTGGTQYF
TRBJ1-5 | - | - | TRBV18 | TGTGCCAGCTCACTATCGGACGGGAGCAATCAGCCCCAGCATTTT | CASSLSDGSNQPQHF
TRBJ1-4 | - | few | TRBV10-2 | TGCGCCAGCAGTGAGAAAGCAGGTTGGGCCGTTAATGAAAAACTGTTTTTT | CASSEKAGWAVNEKLFF
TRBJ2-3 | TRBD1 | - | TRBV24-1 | TGTGCCACCAGTGATCAAAGGACAGGGGGCACAGATACGCAGTATTTT | CATSDQRTGGTDTQYF
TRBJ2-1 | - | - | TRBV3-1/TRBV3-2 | TGTGCCAGCAGCCAAGTGGTCGAGGGCAGTGAGCAGTTCTTC | CASSQVVEGSEQFF
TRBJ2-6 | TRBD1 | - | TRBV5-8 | TGTGCCAGCAGCCGGGGACAGATCTTCTCTGGGGCCAACGTCCTGACTTTC | CASSRGQIFSGANVLTF
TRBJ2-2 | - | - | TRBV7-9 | TGTGCCAGCAGCCAGGAGGTCGGGGAGCTGTTTTTT | CASSQEVGELFF
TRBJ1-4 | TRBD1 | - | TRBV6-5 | TGTGCCAGCAGTTTCTCAGGGGGCGGAAATGAAAAACTGTTTTTT | CASSFSGGGNEKLFF
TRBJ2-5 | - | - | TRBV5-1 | TGCGCCAGCAGCTTGATCAGCGAAGAGACCCAGTACTTC | CASSLISEETQYF